This TCR beta chain derives from a study of PD-L1 blockade in urothelial cancer. Study-wide background: About 85% of the 29 patients were men with bladder-origin urothelial cancer.

Time point described: peripheral blood 6 weeks after treatment start. The junction had 7 bases not matched to a gene; V was cut back by 4 bases and J by 6 bases. The CDR3 is 15 residues long. The germline V gene encodes CDR1 SGHRS and CDR2 YFSETQ. Assay used: immunoSEQ multiplex PCR; TCRdb lists only in-frame clones, some missing. The table shows about 45,000 clones, with around 80% occurring only once. The receptor was isolated from a man aged 60-69 years with urothelial cancer. The chain links TRBV5-1 to TRBJ1-4, with 9 nucleotides matching TRBD1. This specimen was PBMCs, taken around atezolizumab (anti-PD-L1) treatment. The CDR3 region has the DNA TGCGCCAGCAGCCCACTGACAGGGGGGGATGAAAAACTGTTTTTT. Translated, it gives CASSPLTGGDEKLFF.